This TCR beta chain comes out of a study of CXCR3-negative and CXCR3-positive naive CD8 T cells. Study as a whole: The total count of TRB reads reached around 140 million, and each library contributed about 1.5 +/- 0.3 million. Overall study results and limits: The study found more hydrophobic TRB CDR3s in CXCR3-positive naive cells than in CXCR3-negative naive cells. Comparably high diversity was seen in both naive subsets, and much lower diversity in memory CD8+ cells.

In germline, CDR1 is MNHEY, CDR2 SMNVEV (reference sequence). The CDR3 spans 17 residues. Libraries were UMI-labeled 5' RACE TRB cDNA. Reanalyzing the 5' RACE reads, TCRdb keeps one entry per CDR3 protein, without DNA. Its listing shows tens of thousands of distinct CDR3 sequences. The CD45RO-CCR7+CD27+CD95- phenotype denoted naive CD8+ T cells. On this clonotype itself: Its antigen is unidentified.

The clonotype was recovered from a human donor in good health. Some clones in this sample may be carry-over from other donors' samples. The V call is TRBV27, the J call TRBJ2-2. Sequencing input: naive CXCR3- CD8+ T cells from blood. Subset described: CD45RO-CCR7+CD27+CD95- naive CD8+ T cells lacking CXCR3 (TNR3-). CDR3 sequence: CASSLWVGEGNTGELFF.